These T cell receptor beta chains were read from a single sample in a study of CD8 T cells in Susac syndrome. TCRdb re-called the immunoSEQ multiplex PCR reads through MiXCR, storing one row per CDR3 protein. The sample holds tens of thousands of distinct CDR3 sequences, approximately 94% seen once. Input material: CD8+ T cells from PBMCs. The origin of the receptors is a human donor in good health. Each CDR3 is given with its conserved first and last residue. Size values are once, few and many counts, or a class for expanded clones, and some rows have none.

abundance	v_gene	j_gene	CDR3aa
NA	TRBV5-1	TRBJ2-1	CASSEKQGAGYNEQFF
once	TRBV6-5	TRBJ1-3	CASSGRSSSTIYF
NA	TRBV11-1	TRBJ2-1	CASSRGASGGPGNEQFF
few	TRBV6-1	TRBJ2-1	CAGMGSYNEQFF
NA	TRBV29-1	TRBJ2-7	CSVEEVYEQYF
NA	TRBV30	TRBJ2-7	CAYLTPDRGLDYEQYF
NA	TRBV27	TRBJ1-5	CASSLSGNQPQHF
NA	TRBV4-1	TRBJ1-2	CASSPSLGSLGPYGYTF
NA	TRBV12-3/TRBV12-4	TRBJ1-3	CASSGGAPSGNTIYF
NA	TRBV7-9	TRBJ1-2	CASSLGDRANYGYTF
NA	TRBV27	TRBJ1-2	CASKVDRANYGYTF
NA	TRBV19	TRBJ2-1	CASRYSNEQFF
NA	TRBV19	TRBJ2-3	CASSILAGGPSDTQYF
NA	TRBV5-6	TRBJ1-1	CASSFVGGGLYLAFF
NA	TRBV4-2	TRBJ1-5	CASSQLQGSNQPQHF
NA	TRBV3-1	TRBJ1-2	CASSQLTRDYRQGSNYGYNF
NA	TRBV7-2	TRBJ1-1	CASSPQGFTEAFF
NA	TRBV6-5	TRBJ2-1	CASSYSVTVNNEQFF
NA	TRBV11-1	TRBJ2-1	CASSFISGGPSSLSYNEQFF
NA	TRBV29-1	TRBJ2-1	CSVLGTGRDEQFF
NA	TRBV25-1	TRBJ2-7	CASSTNRDITSYEQYF
NA	TRBV7-9	TRBJ2-1	CASSLTGTPNEQFF
NA	TRBV5-4	TRBJ2-2	CASSSGWGAGTGELFF
NA	TRBV12-5	TRBJ1-2	CASGPGAYGYTF
NA	TRBV6-5	TRBJ2-1	CASSLSPFDSYNEQFF
NA	TRBV12-3/TRBV12-4	TRBJ2-3	CASSFGGRTDTQYF
NA	TRBV9	TRBJ2-6	CASSVEWGWGQGAGANVLTF
NA	TRBV2	TRBJ2-5	CASTKIRTGGRETQYF
NA	TRBV12-3/TRBV12-4	TRBJ1-2	CASSQIYGYTF
NA	TRBV4-3	TRBJ1-1	CASSQVGGTGYTEAFF
NA	TRBV3-1	TRBJ1-6	CASSQVTGGADSPLHF
NA	TRBV24-1	TRBJ2-3	CATSGGLSTDTQYF
few	TRBV7-2	TRBJ2-7	CASSGGGSSYEQYF
NA	TRBV4-2	TRBJ1-1	CASSQDWGRGTEAFF
NA	TRBV11-2	TRBJ2-5	CASSLVGGPGAQYF
NA	TRBV7-9	TRBJ2-3	CASSLVHAGSSTDTQYF
NA	TRBV19	TRBJ1-2	CASTTKWLSYGYTF
NA	TRBV27	TRBJ2-2	CTSSPTGRSQNTGELFF
NA	TRBV3-1	TRBJ1-1	CASSPNSQGAVGNTEAFF
NA	TRBV27	TRBJ2-7	CASSPRPLYEQYF
NA	TRBV19	TRBJ2-1	CASSMGVGYEQFF
NA	TRBV7-6	TRBJ2-7	CASSQGAGGEQYF
NA	TRBV27	TRBJ2-6	CASSFKRGASGANVLTF
NA	TRBV7-9	TRBJ2-5	CASSSPRGGQETQYF
NA	TRBV5-6	TRBJ2-2	CASSLGSAAGWTGELFF
NA	TRBV6-5	TRBJ1-3	CASSIGQAPLNTIYF
NA	TRBV7-2	TRBJ2-7	CASSQKGQALYEQYF
NA	TRBV7-9	TRBJ1-4	CASSSETEDNEKLFF
NA	TRBV6-1	TRBJ2-7	CASSSFQGAPSYEQYF
NA	TRBV29-1	TRBJ1-2	CSVEGRGPINYGYTF
NA	TRBV28	TRBJ2-1	CASNPLQGFHNEQFF
NA	TRBV5-4	TRBJ2-1	CASSAPGGVGNEQFF